This entry lists 8 T cell receptor beta chains sequenced from one sample in a study of CD8 T cells in ankylosing spondylitis. One entry per CDR3 protein, called by TCRdb with MiXCR from the 5' RACE reads. The table includes 250,000 to 400,000 distinct CDR3 sequences, roughly 11% detected once. The sequenced material came from blood, either unsorted or a sorted T cell fraction (not recorded which). All receptors derive from a female donor with ankylosing spondylitis or in good health (not recorded which).

V is TRBV5-1 and J is TRBJ1-2; D might be TRBD1 (5 bases). V lost 0 bases, J lost 6 bases, and 9 bases lay in between. The CDR3 contains 13 residues. CDR1 and CDR2 (germline): SGHRS, YFSETQ. The CDR3 here is CASSLGGDDGYTF. CDR3 in DNA: TGCGCCAGCAGCTTGGGGGGGGACGATGGCTACACCTTC.

The chain has TRBV5-5 and TRBJ2-7; D is unclear. Germline V gives CDR1 SGHKS, CDR2 YYEKEE (reference sequence). Trimming stripped 0 bases from V and 0 bases from J, with 16 bases between. The CDR3 contains 17 residues. CDR3 nucleotide sequence: TGTGCCAGCAGCTTGGGGCCCCACAGATTAATCTCCTACGAGCAGTACTTC. Protein sequence: CASSLGPHRLISYEQYF.

This clonotype was recorded a few times. This chain links TRBV20-1 with TRBJ2-1; 10 bases align to TRBD2. The CDR3 is 15 amino acids. Per germline, CDR1 DFQATT and CDR2 SNEGSKA (reference sequence). V lost 5 bases and J lost 7; bases outside the gene matches: 11. The CDR3 coding sequence is TGCAGTGCTCCCAGGAGCGGGAGGGGCATTAATGAGCAGTTCTTC. It yields the protein CSAPRSGRGINEQFF.

At least ten counts were recorded for this clonotype. The chain has TRBV12-3 or TRBV12-4 and TRBJ1-5; no reliable D call. This CDR3 contains 13 residues. V dropped 2 bases and J dropped 6 bases, with 8 bases sitting between them. The CDR3 coding sequence is TGTGCCAGCAGTTTAATGGTAGGTCAGCCCCAGCATTTT. Translating gives CASSLMVGQPQHF.

This clonotype appeared many times. The gene calls are TRBV20-1 and TRBJ1-5, with D possibly TRBD1 on 6 matching bases. The CDR3 covers 14 residues. The V gene lost 3 bases and the J gene lost 2 bases, with 11 bases spanning the gap. Germline V gives CDR1 DFQATT, CDR2 SNEGSKA (reference sequence). CDR3 in DNA: TGCAGTGCTAGTCAGGGGACGGGCAATCAGCCCCAGCATTTT. It yields the protein CSASQGTGNQPQHF.

The V call is TRBV19, the J call TRBJ1-5, with a possible D match to TRBD1 (6 bases). This CDR3 is 15 amino acids long. V lost 4 bases and J lost 3, with 13 bases in between. CDR1 and CDR2 (germline): LNHDA, SQIVND (reference sequence). The CDR3 region is CASSTKGQTNQPQHF. CDR3 nucleotide sequence: TGTGCCAGTAGTACAAAGGGACAAACCAATCAGCCCCAGCATTTT.

This clonotype was recorded at least ten times. The rearrangement links TRBV9 to TRBJ2-2, with 7 bases fitting TRBD2. With 0 bases clipped from V and 3 bases from J, the junction kept 8 bases outside the gene matches. The CDR3 totals 17 residues. Germline V gene lookup returns CDR1 SGDLS and CDR2 YYNGEE. The CDR3 reads CASSVATMGRDTGELFF. The CDR3 nucleotides read TGTGCCAGCAGCGTAGCTACGATGGGGAGGGACACCGGGGAGCTGTTTTTT.

This clonotype was observed at least ten times. V usage is TRBV9 and J usage is TRBJ2-3; D tentatively fits TRBD1 or TRBD2 (5 bases each). CDR1 is SGDLS and CDR2 is YYNGEE in the germline V gene. The CDR3 loop spans 14 amino acids. V was pared by 0 bases and J by 1 base, with 6 bases between. This chain's CDR3 is CASSVVGGTDTQYF. The DNA of the CDR3 is TGTGCCAGCAGCGTAGTGGGGGGCACAGATACGCAGTATTTT.